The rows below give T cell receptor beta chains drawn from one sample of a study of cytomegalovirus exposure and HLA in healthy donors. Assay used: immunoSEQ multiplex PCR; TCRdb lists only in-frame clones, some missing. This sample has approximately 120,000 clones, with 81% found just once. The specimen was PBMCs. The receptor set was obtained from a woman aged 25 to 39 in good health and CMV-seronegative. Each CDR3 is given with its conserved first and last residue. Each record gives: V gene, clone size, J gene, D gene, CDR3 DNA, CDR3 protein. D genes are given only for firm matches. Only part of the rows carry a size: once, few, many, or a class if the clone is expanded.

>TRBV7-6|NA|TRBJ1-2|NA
TGTGCCAGCAGCTCTTTAGAGGCTGAGTATGGCTACACCTTC
CASSSLEAEYGYTF
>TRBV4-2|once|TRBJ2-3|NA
TGTGCCAGCAGCCAAACTGAACGGGCAGATACGCAGTATTTT
CASSQTERADTQYF
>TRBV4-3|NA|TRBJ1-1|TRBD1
TGCGCCAGCAGCCAGCAGACAGGGGCCTCTAACACTGAAGCTTTCTTT
CASSQQTGASNTEAFF
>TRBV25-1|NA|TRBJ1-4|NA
TGTGCCAGCAGTGAATCTGCAACTAATGAAAAACTGTTTTTT
CASSESATNEKLFF
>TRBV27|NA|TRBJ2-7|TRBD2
TGTGCCAGCAGTCTCCTTCGCAGGGAGGGTTTTAGCCAGCAGTACTTC
CASSLLRREGFSQQYF
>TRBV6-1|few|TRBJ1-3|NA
TGTGCCAGCAGTGCGGCAGGGAGGGGATCTGGAAACACCATATATTTT
CASSAAGRGSGNTIYF
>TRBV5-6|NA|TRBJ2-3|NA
TGTGCCAGCAGTCGGGACATTGGGGGAACGACAGATACGCAGTATTTT
CASSRDIGGTTDTQYF
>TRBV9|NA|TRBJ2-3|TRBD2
TGTGCCAGCAGCGTAGAGGCGGGAGGGTGGACAGATACGCAGTATTTT
CASSVEAGGWTDTQYF
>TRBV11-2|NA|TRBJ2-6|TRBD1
TGTGCCAGCAGCCTCAGGGGGCAGCAGGCCGGGGCCAACGTCCTGACTTTC
CASSLRGQQAGANVLTF
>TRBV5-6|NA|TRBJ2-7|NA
TGTGCCAGCAGCCAGGATATCTACGAGCAGTACTTC
CASSQDIYEQYF
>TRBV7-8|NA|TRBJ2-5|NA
TGTGCCAGCAGCTCCCAGTTGACGACGGGGCAAGAGACCCAGTACTTC
CASSSQLTTGQETQYF
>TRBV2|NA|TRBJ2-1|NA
TGTGCCTCCACGGGTAACCGGGGAAATGAGCAGTTCTTC
CASTGNRGNEQFF
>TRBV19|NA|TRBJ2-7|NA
TGTGCCAGGATATCTTACCCTGAGTCTCGCCCCCGAACCTACGAGCAGTACTTC
CARISYPESRPRTYEQYF
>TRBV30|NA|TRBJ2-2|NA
TGTGCCTGGAGTCCGGGGGCCGGGGAGCTGTTTTTT
CAWSPGAGELFF
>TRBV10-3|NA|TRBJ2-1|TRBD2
TGTGCCATCAGTGAGGGACTAGCTCACCCGGGTAATGAGCAGTTCTTC
CAISEGLAHPGNEQFF
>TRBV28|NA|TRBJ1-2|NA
TGTGCCAGCTGGGCCCGAAACTATGGCTACACCTTC
CASWARNYGYTF
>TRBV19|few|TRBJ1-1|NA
TGTGCCAGTAGCGATCTAGGTTGGGGGGCTGAAGCTTTCTTT
CASSDLGWGAEAFF
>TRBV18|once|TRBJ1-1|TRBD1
TGTGCCAGCTCACGGGCCGGGACAGGGGGTAAGGGTACTGAAGCTTTCTTT
CASSRAGTGGKGTEAFF
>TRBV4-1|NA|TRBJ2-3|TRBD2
TGCGCCAGCAGCCGAGAGCGGGAGTCGCAGTATTTT
CASSRERESQYF
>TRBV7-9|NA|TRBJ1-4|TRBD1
TGTGCCAGCAGCCAATGGTTTGGGCAGGGGGGCGAAAAACTGTTTTTT
CASSQWFGQGGEKLFF
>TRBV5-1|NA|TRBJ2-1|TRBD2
TGCGCCAGCAGCGAAGGACTAGCGGGAGACTACAATGAGCAGTTCTTC
CASSEGLAGDYNEQFF
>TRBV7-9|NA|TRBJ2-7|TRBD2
TGTTCCAGCAGCTCAGTACCGGGACTAGCGGACTACGAGCAGTACTTC
CSSSSVPGLADYEQYF
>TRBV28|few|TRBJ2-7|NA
TGTGCCAGCAGTTTACCCCGGGTCCCAAGGGGGGAGCAGTACTTC
CASSLPRVPRGEQYF
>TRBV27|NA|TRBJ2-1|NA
TGTGCCAGCAGTTTATCCAGGGATACTGAGCAGTTCTTC
CASSLSRDTEQFF
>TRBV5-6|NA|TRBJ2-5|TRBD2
TGTGCCAGCAGCCCGGGACTAGCGGAGAAACAAGAGACCCAGTACTTC
CASSPGLAEKQETQYF
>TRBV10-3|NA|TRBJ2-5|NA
TGTGCCATCAGTGAGTCCCCTGAAGAGACCCAGTACTTC
CAISESPEETQYF
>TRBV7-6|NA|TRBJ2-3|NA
TGTGCCAGCAGCTCGAACAGACCCGGAGATACGCAGTATTTT
CASSSNRPGDTQYF